This TCR beta chain was sequenced in a study of cytotoxic CD8 clonotypes in ibrutinib-treated CLL. Study results and caveats: Clonality was higher at baseline than in age-matched healthy donors and tracked circulating CD8+ T-cell counts. Ibrutinib response saw clonality rise, and progression saw it return toward baseline.

CDR1 and CDR2 from the germline V gene are SGHNT and YYREEE (reference sequence). Trimming stripped 4 bases from V and 3 bases from J, with 14 bases between. The CDR3 has 15 residues. Libraries were prepared by immunoSEQ multiplex PCR; TCRdb keeps only in-frame clonotypes and omits some of them. This table has 35,000 to 55,000 clones, 55% to 80% appearing once. Concerning this clone: The antigen is not known.

The chain combines TRBV5-4 with TRBJ2-1; D call uncertain. Specimen: PBMCs, collected after 12 months of ibrutinib treatment. This TCR was sampled from a human donor with chronic lymphocytic leukemia. The CDR3 nucleotides are TGTGCCAGCAGCCCGGATACTGGCGGCTACAATGAGCAGTTCTTC. This encodes CASSPDTGGYNEQFF.